Listed below are T cell receptor beta chains from one sample, sequenced in a study of blood T cell repertoires in COVID-19. Libraries were prepared by immunoSEQ multiplex PCR; TCRdb keeps only in-frame clonotypes and omits some of them. The sample carries 90,000 or so clones, approximately 91% recorded once. The sample consisted of peripheral blood. The receptors here all came from a woman between 70 and 85 years old with acute or convalescent COVID-19. Both conserved end residues are part of each CDR3. A D gene is named only where the DNA matches it firmly.

V gene	D gene	J gene	CDR3 DNA	CDR3 protein
TRBV6-1	TRBD2	TRBJ2-2	TGTGCCAGCAGTGATGTGGGGGGGTTGACCGGGGAGCTGTTTTTT	CASSDVGGLTGELFF
TRBV27	NA	TRBJ2-1	TGTGCCAGCAGTCCATGGACTCCCCGCCCTAATGAGCAGTTCTTC	CASSPWTPRPNEQFF
TRBV19	NA	TRBJ1-5	TGTGCCAGTAGTCGAATTGCGGGGATGAGCAATCAGCCCCAGCATTTT	CASSRIAGMSNQPQHF
TRBV5-6	NA	TRBJ1-1	TGTGCCAGCAGCTTCAGGTTGAACACTGAAGCTTTCTTT	CASSFRLNTEAFF
TRBV19	NA	TRBJ1-5	TGTGCCAGTAGTAAGGGGCGAAGTCAGCCCCAGCATTTT	CASSKGRSQPQHF
TRBV4-1	NA	TRBJ2-6	TGCGCCAGCAGCCAAGATCGGGGGGCAACCGGGGCCAACGTCCTGACTTTC	CASSQDRGATGANVLTF
TRBV2	TRBD1	TRBJ1-6	TGTGCCAGCAGTGGACAGGGTTCGGGATCACCCCTCCACTTT	CASSGQGSGSPLHF
TRBV6-1	NA	TRBJ1-3	TGTGCCAGCAGTGAAGGCCAGGGAAACACCATATATTTT	CASSEGQGNTIYF
TRBV5-6	NA	TRBJ2-2	TGTGCCAGCAGCTTGTTTCGGACTTCCTACACCGGGGAGCTGTTTTTT	CASSLFRTSYTGELFF
TRBV5-1	NA	TRBJ1-5	TGCGCCAGCAGCCCCGGGGGGGATTGGGGTCAGCCCCAGCATTTT	CASSPGGDWGQPQHF
TRBV9	TRBD2	TRBJ2-1	TGTGCCAGCAGCCCCTCGAGCGGGGGGGCACGTGAGCAGTTCTTC	CASSPSSGGAREQFF
TRBV29-1	NA	TRBJ2-7	TGCAGCGCTGGGACTCTCTACGAGCAGTACTTC	CSAGTLYEQYF
TRBV7-8	NA	TRBJ2-4	TGTGCCAGCAGCTTAGGGCAGGGTGGGATAAACATTCAGTACTTC	CASSLGQGGINIQYF
TRBV2	NA	TRBJ2-5	TGTGCCAGCAATGGGCCAGGGTTGATAGAGACCCAGTACTTC	CASNGPGLIETQYF
TRBV5-6	TRBD1	TRBJ1-4	TGTGCCAGCAGCGACAACAGGGGCCTGGGGAAACTGTTTTTT	CASSDNRGLGKLFF
TRBV3-1/TRBV3-2	TRBD1	TRBJ1-2	TGTGCCAGCAGCCAAGGACGACAGGGTGGCCATGGCTACACCTTC	CASSQGRQGGHGYTF
TRBV2	NA	TRBJ1-4	TGTGCCAGCAGTGACAGATCGGGGTTCGGCGTTAAACTGTTTTTT	CASSDRSGFGVKLFF
TRBV5-1	NA	TRBJ1-3	TGCGCCAGCAGCTTGATGGTCCTAGGGGGCTCTGGAAACACCATATATTTT	CASSLMVLGGSGNTIYF
TRBV5-4	NA	TRBJ2-4	TGTGCCAGCAGCTTCGGGGGCGGGGGCAAAAACATTCAGTACTTC	CASSFGGGGKNIQYF
TRBV29-1	TRBD1	TRBJ1-2	TGCAGCGTTGGTCTGAAATGGACAGGGGGTGGCTATGGCTACACCTTC	CSVGLKWTGGGYGYTF
TRBV28	NA	TRBJ1-1	TGTGCCAGCAGTCGGGGGACTGAAGCTTTCTTT	CASSRGTEAFF
TRBV6-5	NA	TRBJ1-5	TGTGCCAGCAGTCGTAAGGGGCATCAGCCCCAGCATTTT	CASSRKGHQPQHF
TRBV28	NA	TRBJ2-7	TGTGCCAGCAGTAATCAGGGGTTCTCCTACGAGCAGTACTTC	CASSNQGFSYEQYF